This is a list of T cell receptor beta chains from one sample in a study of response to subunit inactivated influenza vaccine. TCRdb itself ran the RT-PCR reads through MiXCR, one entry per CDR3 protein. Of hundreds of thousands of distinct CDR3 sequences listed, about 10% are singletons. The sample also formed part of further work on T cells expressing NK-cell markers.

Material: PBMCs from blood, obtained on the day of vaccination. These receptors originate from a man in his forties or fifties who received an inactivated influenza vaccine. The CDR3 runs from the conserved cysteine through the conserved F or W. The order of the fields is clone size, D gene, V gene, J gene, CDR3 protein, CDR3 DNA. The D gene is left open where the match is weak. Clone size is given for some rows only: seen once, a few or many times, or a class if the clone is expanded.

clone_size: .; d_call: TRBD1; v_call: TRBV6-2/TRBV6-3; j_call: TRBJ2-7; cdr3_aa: CASSPLRTGINEQYF; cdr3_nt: TGTGCCAGCAGCCCGCTACGGACAGGGATCAACGAGCAGTACTTC
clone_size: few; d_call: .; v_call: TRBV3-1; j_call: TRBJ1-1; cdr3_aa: CASSQVRGVQDTEAFF; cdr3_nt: TGTGCCAGCAGCCAAGTTAGGGGCGTACAGGACACTGAAGCTTTCTTT
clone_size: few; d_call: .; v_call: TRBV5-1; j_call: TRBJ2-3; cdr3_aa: CASSGASTDTQYF; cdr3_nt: TGCGCCAGCAGCGGGGCTAGCACAGATACGCAGTATTTT
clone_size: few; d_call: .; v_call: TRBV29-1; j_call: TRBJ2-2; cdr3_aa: CSVEDRRRGNTGELFF; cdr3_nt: TGCAGCGTTGAAGATAGGCGGAGAGGAAACACCGGGGAGCTGTTTTTT
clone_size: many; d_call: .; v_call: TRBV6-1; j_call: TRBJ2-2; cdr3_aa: CASSVGHIPNTGELFF; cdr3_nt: TGTGCCAGCAGTGTTGGACATATACCGAACACCGGGGAGCTGTTTTTT
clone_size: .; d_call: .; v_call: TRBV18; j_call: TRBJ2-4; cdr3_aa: CASSPPGKYLSKNIQYF; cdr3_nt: TGTGCCAGCTCACCACCGGGGAAGTACTTATCCAAAAACATTCAGTACTTC
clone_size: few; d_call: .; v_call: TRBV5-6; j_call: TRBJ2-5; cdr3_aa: CASSLDGSQETQYF; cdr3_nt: TGTGCCAGCAGCTTGGATGGGTCCCAAGAGACCCAGTACTTC
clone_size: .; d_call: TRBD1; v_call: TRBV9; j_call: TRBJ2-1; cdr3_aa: CASSERDWTGKNNEQFF; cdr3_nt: TGTGCCAGCAGCGAGAGGGATTGGACAGGGAAAAACAATGAGCAGTTCTTC
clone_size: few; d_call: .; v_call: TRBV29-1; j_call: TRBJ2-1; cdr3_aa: CSVDRGVSYNEQFF; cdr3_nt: TGCAGCGTTGACAGGGGCGTTTCCTACAATGAGCAGTTCTTC
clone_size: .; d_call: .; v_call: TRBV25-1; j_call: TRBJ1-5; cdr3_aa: CASSESRNQPQHF; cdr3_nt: TGTGCCAGCAGTGAATCCCGTAATCAGCCCCAGCATTTT
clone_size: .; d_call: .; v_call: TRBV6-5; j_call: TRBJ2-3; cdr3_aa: CASSYGEGDTQYF; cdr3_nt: TGTGCCAGCAGTTACGGCGAGGGAGATACGCAGTATTTT
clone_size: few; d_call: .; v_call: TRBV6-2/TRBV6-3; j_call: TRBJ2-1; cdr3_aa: CASSYRPFGGRKSSYNEQFF; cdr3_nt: TGTGCCAGCAGTTATCGGCCCTTCGGGGGTCGGAAGAGCTCCTACAATGAGCAGTTCTTC
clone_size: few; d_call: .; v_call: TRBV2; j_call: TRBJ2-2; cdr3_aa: CASSEPAMTTGELFF; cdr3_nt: TGTGCCAGCAGTGAACCGGCAATGACAACCGGGGAGCTGTTTTTT
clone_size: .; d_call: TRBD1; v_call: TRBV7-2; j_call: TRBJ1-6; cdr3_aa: CASSTRTGRNSPLHF; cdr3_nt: TGTGCCAGCAGCACGCGGACAGGGCGCAATTCACCCCTCCACTTT
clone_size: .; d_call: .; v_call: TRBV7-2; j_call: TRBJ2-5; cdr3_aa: CASSYSLWETQETQYF; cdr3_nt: TGTGCCAGCAGCTACAGTTTGTGGGAGACGCAAGAGACCCAGTACTTC
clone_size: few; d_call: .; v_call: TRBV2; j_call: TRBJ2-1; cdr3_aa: CASSEALDHPNEQFF; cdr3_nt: TGTGCCAGCAGTGAAGCGCTTGACCACCCCAATGAGCAGTTCTTC
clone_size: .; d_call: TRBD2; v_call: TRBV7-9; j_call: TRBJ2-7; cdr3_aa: CASSLNSGTTYEQYF; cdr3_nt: TGTGCCAGCAGCTTAAACAGCGGGACTACCTACGAGCAGTACTTC
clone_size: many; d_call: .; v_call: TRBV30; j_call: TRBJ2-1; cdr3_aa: CAWSEGAHRYNEQFF; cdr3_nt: TGTGCCTGGAGTGAGGGAGCCCACCGCTACAATGAGCAGTTCTTC
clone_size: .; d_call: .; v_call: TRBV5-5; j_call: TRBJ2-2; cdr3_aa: CASSLVSEYTGELFF; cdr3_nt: TGTGCCAGCAGCTTGGTGTCTGAATACACCGGGGAGCTGTTTTTT
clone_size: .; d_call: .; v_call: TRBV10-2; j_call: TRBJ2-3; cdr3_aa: CASGSGAGDTQYF; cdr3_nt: TGCGCCAGCGGGTCTGGGGCGGGAGATACGCAGTATTTT
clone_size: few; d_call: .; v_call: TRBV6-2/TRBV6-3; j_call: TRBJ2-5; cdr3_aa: CASSYSQVNQETQYF; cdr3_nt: TGTGCCAGCAGTTATAGCCAGGTTAACCAAGAGACCCAGTACTTC
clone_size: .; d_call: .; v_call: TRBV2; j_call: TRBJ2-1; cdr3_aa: CASSEGDTFSYNEQFF; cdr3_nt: TGTGCCAGCAGTGAGGGCGACACCTTTTCCTACAATGAGCAGTTCTTC
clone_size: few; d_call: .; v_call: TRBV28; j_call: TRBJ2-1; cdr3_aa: CASSLSPGFSYNEQFF; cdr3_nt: TGTGCCAGCAGTTTATCTCCGGGGTTCTCCTACAATGAGCAGTTCTTC
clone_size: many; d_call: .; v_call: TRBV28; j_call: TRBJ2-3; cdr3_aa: CASSLFASLDTQYF; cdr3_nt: TGTGCCAGCAGTTTATTTGCGAGCCTGGATACGCAGTATTTT
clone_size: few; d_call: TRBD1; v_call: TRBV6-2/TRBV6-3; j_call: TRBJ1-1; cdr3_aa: CASSRATGTGGTEAFF; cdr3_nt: TGTGCCAGCAGCCGGGCTACCGGGACAGGGGGCACTGAAGCTTTCTTT
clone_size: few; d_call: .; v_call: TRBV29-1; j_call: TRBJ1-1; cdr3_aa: CSVSVQSNTEAFF; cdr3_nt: TGCAGCGTTAGCGTGCAATCGAACACTGAAGCTTTCTTT
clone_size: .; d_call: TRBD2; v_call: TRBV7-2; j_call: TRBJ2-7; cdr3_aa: CASSYSGRGTYEQYF; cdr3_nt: TGTGCCAGCAGCTATAGCGGGAGAGGCACCTACGAGCAGTACTTC
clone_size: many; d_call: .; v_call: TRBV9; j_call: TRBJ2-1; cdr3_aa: CASSVAALGAYNEQFF; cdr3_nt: TGTGCCAGCAGCGTAGCCGCCTTAGGGGCCTACAATGAGCAGTTCTTC
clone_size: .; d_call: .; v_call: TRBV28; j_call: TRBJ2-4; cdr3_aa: CASSPPGGIGIQYF; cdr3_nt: TGTGCCAGCAGCCCCCCTGGGGGGATAGGGATTCAGTACTTC
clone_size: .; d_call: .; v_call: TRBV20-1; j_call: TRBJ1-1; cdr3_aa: CSARELQVLGEAFF; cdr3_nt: TGCAGTGCTAGAGAGTTGCAGGTTTTAGGTGAAGCTTTCTTT
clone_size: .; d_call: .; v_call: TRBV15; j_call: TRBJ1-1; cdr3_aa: CATSRLGAEAFF; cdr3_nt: TGTGCCACCAGCAGACTTGGCGCTGAAGCTTTCTTT
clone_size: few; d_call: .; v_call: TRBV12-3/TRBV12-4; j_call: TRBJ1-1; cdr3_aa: CASSLIQATEAFF; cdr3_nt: TGTGCCAGCAGCCTGATACAGGCAACTGAAGCTTTCTTT
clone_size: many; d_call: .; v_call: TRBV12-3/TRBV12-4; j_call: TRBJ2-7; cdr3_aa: CASSSDSTYEQYF; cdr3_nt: TGTGCCAGCAGTTCGGACAGTACCTACGAGCAGTACTTC
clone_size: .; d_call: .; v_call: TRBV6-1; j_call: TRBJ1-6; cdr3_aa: CASSPLTVQSPLHF; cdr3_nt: TGTGCCAGCAGTCCGCTGACAGTTCAATCACCCCTCCACTTT
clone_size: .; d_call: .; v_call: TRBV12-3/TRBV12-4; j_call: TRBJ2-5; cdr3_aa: CASSFVARPFLETQYF; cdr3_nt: TGTGCCAGCAGTTTTGTAGCCAGGCCTTTCCTGGAGACCCAGTACTTC
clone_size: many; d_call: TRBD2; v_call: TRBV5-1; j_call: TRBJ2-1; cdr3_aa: CASSLGTGTSGSAYNEQFF; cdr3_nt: TGCGCCAGCAGCTTGGGTACCGGGACTAGCGGGAGTGCCTACAATGAGCAGTTCTTC
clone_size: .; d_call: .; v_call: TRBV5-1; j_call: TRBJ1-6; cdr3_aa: CASSLRAGGQNSPLHF; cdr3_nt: TGCGCCAGCAGCTTGAGGGCGGGGGGCCAGAATTCACCCCTCCACTTT